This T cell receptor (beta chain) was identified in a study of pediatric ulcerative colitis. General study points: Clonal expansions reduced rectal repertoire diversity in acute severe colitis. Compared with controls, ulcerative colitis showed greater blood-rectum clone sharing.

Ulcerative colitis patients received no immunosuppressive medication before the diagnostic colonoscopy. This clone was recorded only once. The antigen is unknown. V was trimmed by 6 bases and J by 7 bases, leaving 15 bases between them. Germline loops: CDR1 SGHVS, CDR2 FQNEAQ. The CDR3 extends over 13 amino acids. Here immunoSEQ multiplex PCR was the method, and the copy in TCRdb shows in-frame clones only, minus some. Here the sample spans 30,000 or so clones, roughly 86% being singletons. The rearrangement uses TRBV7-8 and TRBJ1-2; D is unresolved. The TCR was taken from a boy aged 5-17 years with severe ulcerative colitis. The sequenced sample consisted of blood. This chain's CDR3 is CASSTPALSGYTF. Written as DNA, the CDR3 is TGTGCCAGCAGTACGCCGGCCTTGAGTGGCTACACCTTC.